This T cell receptor beta chain is from a study of cytomegalovirus exposure and HLA in healthy donors. Overall study context: Later, an analysis reported that the approximately 120 validation repertoires had used the same platform as the 500 to 750 first-cohort repertoires.

General observations from the study: In vitro data verified a few CMV-associated chains as specific for CMV antigens. Rare sequences made up most TCRs, while some public TCRs were found in many donors.

Germline CDR1 GTSNPN, CDR2 SVGIG (reference sequence). V was cut by 4 bases and J by 2 bases, with 15 bases left in between. The CDR3 covers 15 residues. As to this clone: Its antigen is unknown.

Measured with immunoSEQ multiplex PCR; TCRdb has only the in-frame clones, and not every one. Here the sample spans more than 110,000 clones, approximately 86% being singletons. The receptor's source is a woman between 18 and 29 years old in good health and CMV-seropositive. This chain links TRBV30 with TRBJ1-5; D is unclear. Sequencing was done on a sample of PBMCs. The CDR3 DNA sequence: TGTGCCTGGACCCGGAGGGTGGGAGGCAATCAGCCCCAGCATTTT. Protein: CAWTRRVGGNQPQHF. Full variable domain (missing parts from reference TRBV30 and TRBJ1-5): SQTIHQWPATLVQPVGSPLSLECTVEGTSNPNLYWYRQAAGRGLQLLFYSVGIGQISSEVPQNLSASRPQDRQFILSSKKLLLSDSGFYLCAWTRRVGGNQPQHFGDGTRLSIL.